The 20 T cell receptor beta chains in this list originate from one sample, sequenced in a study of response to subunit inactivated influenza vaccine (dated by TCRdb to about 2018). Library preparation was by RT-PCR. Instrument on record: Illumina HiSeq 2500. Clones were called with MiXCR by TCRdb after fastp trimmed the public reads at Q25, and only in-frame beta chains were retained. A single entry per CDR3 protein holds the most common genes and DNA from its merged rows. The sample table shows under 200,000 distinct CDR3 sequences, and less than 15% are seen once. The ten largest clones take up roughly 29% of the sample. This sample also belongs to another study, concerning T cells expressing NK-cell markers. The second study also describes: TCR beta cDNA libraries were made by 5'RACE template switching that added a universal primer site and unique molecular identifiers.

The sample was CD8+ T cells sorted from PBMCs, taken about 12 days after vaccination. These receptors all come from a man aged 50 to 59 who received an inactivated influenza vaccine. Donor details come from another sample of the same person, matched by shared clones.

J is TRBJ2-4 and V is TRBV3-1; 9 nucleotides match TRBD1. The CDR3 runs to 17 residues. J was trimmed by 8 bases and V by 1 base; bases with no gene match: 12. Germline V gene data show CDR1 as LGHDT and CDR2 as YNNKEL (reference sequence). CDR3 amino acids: CASSQVYRQGVRDIQYF. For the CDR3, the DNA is TGTGCCAGCAGCCAAGTGTACAGACAGGGGGTGCGGGACATTCAGTACTTC. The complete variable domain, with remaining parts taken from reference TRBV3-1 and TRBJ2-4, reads DTAVSQTPKYLVTQMGNDKSIKCEQNLGHDTMYWYKQDSKKFLKIMFSYNNKELIINETVPNRFSPKSPDKAHLNLHINSLELGDSAVYFCASSQVYRQGVRDIQYFGAGTRLSVL.

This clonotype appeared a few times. This CDR3 reads CASSEAHSSYNSPLHF. For the CDR3, the DNA is TGTGCCAGCAGTGAAGCTCACAGCTCCTATAATTCACCCCTCCACTTT. V and J are TRBV2 and TRBJ1-6; no reliable D call. The length of the CDR3 is 16 residues. Germline CDR1 SNHLY, CDR2 FYNNEI. V was clipped by 0 bases and J by 0 bases, with 6 bases between them.

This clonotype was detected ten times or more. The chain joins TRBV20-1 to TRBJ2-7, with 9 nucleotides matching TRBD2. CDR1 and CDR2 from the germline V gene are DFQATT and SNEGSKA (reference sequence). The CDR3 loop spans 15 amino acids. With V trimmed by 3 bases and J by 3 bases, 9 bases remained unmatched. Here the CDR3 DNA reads TGCAGTGCTAGGTTTCTGACTAGCGGTGACTACGAGCAGTACTTC. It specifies CSARFLTSGDYEQYF.

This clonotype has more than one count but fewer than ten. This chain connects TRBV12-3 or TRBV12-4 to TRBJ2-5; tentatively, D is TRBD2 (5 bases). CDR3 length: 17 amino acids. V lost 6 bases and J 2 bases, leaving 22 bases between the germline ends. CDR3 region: CASSPEVASILQETQYF. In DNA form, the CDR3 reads TGTGCCAGCAGCCCAGAGGTTGCTAGCATCCTACAAGAGACCCAGTACTTC.

CDR3: CASSQDINVLQNGYTF. The CDR3 bases are TGCGCCAGCAGCCAAGATATTAACGTCCTACAAAACGGCTACACCTTC. J is TRBJ1-2 and V is TRBV4-3; D not certain. This CDR3 is built from 16 residues. Trimming cost V 0 bases and J 8 bases, with 19 bases left between them. Germline assignment: CDR1 LGHNA and CDR2 YSLEER.

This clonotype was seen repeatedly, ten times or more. The CDR3, as DNA: TGCAGTGCATCCGGACTAGCGGGGGGCATATACTACAATGAGCAGTTCTTC. Translating it yields CSASGLAGGIYYNEQFF. This chain joins TRBV20-1 and TRBJ2-1, with TRBD2 matching over 14 bases. Germline V lookup: CDR1 DFQATT, CDR2 SNEGSKA (reference sequence). This CDR3 spans 17 amino acids. V was clipped by 6 bases and J by 3 bases; unmatched bases: 10.

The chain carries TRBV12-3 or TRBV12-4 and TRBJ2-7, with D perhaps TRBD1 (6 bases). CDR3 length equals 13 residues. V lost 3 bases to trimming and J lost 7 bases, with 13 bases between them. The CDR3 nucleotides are TGTGCCAGCAGTTTTACAGGGCGTGGAGAGCAGTACTTC. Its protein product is CASSFTGRGEQYF.

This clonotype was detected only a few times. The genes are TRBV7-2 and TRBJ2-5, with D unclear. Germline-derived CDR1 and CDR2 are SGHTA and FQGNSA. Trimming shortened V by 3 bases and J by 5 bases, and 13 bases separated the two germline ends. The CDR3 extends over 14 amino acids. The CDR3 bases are TGTGCCAGCAGCTTTGGTATTAGGGTGGAGACCCAGTACTTC. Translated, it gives CASSFGIRVETQYF.

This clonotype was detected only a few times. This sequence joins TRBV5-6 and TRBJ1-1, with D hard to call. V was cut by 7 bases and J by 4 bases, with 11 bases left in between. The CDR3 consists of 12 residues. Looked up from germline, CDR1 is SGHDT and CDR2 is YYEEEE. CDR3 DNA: TGTGCCAGCGAGGGATTGGGCACTGAAGCTTTCTTT. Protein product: CASEGLGTEAFF. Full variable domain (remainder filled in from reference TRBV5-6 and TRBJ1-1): DAGVTQSPTHLIKTRGQQVTLRCSPKSGHDTVSWYQQALGQGPQFIFQYYEEEERQRGNFPDRFSGHQFPNYSSELNVNALLLGDSALYLCASEGLGTEAFFGQGTRLTVV.

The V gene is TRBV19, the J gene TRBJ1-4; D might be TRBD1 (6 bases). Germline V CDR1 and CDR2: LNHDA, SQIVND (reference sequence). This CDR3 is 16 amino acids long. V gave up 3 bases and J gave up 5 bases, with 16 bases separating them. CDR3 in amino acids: CASSMILGATNEKLFF. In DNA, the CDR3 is TGTGCCAGTAGTATGATTTTGGGGGCCACCAATGAAAAACTGTTTTTT.

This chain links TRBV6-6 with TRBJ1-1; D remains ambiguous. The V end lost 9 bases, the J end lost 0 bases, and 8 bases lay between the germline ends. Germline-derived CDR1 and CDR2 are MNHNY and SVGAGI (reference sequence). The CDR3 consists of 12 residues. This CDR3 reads CASRRVNTEAFF. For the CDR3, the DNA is TGTGCCAGTCGTAGGGTGAACACTGAAGCTTTCTTT.

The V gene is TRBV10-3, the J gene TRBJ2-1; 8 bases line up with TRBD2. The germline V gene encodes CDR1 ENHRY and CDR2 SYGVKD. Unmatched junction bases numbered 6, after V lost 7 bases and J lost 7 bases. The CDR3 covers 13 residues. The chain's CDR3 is CAINGTSTNEQFF. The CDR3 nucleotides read TGTGCCATCAACGGGACTAGTACAAATGAGCAGTTCTTC.

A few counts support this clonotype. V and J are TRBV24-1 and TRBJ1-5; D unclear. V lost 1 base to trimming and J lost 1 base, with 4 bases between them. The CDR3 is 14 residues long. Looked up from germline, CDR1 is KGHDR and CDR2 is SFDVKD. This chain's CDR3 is CATSDLFSNQPQHF. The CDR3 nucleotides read TGTGCCACCAGTGATTTATTCAGCAATCAGCCCCAGCATTTT.

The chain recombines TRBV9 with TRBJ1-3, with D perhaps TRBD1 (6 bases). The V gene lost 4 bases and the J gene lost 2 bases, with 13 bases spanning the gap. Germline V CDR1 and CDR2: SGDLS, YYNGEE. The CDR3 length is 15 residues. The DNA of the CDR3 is TGTGCCAGCAGCCCCCCCGGGACACCTGGAAACACCATATATTTT. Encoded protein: CASSPPGTPGNTIYF.

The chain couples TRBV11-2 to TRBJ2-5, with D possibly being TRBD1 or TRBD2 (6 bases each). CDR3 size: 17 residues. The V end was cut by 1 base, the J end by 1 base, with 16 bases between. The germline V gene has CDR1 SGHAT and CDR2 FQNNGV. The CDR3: CASSLVGGLASQETQYF. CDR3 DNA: TGTGCCAGCAGCTTAGTAGGGGGACTGGCCTCCCAAGAGACCCAGTACTTC.

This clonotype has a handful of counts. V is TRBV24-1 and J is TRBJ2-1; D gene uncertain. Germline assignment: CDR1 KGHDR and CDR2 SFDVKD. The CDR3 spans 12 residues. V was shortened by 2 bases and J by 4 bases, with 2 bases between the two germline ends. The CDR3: CATSDWYNEQFF. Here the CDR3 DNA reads TGTGCCACCAGTGATTGGTACAATGAGCAGTTCTTC.

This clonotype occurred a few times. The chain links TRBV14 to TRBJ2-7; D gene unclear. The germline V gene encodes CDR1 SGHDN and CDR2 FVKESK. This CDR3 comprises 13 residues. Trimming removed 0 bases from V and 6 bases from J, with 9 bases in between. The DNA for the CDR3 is TGTGCCAGCAGCCAAGATCTGAGTGGCGAGCAGTACTTC. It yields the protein CASSQDLSGEQYF. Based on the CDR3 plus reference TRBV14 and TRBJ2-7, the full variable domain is EAGVTQFPSHSVIEKGQTVTLRCDPISGHDNLYWYRRVMGKEIKFLLHFVKESKQDESGMPNNRFLAERTGGTYSTLKVQPAELEDSGVYFCASSQDLSGEQYFGPGTRLTVT.

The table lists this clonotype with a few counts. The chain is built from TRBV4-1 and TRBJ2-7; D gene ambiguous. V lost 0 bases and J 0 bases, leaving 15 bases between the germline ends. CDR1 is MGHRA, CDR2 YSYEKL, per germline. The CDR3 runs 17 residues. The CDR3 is CASSQDLLPKSSYEQYF. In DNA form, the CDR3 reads TGCGCCAGCAGCCAAGATTTACTACCGAAAAGCTCCTACGAGCAGTACTTC.

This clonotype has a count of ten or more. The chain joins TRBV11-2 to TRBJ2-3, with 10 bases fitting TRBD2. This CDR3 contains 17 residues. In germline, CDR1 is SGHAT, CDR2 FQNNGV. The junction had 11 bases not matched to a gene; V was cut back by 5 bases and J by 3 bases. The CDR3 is CASSPYTSGGETDTQYF. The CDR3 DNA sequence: TGTGCCAGCAGCCCATATACGAGCGGGGGGGAAACAGATACGCAGTATTTT.

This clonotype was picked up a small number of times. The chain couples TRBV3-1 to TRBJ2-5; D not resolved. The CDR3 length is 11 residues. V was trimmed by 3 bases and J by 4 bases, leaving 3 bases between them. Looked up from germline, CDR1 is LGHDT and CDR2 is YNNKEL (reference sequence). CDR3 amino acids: CASSQGETQYF. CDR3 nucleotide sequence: TGTGCCAGCAGCCAGGGAGAGACCCAGTACTTC.